This T cell receptor (beta chain) was captured by sequencing in a study of T cells in Graves' hyperthyroidism and ophthalmopathy. Study information: Peripheral blood was collected at initial diagnosis, before any treatment.

This clonotype was picked up many times. The germline V and J ends were trimmed by 1 base and 7 bases, with 11 bases remaining between them. Germline V CDR1 and CDR2: LGHDT, YNNKEL (reference sequence). The CDR3 extends over 13 amino acids. Diagnoses were made from clinical symptoms, serum measures (thyroxine and TRAb), thyroid ultrasound and orbital computed tomography. Out of approximately 10 ml of fresh peripheral blood came the PBMCs. Authors of the study amplified TCR beta CDR3 regions from RNA transcripts. First-round RT-PCR targeting the TCR CDR3 was performed with the HTBI primer set. TCRdb re-called the multiplex PCR reads through MiXCR, storing one row per CDR3 protein. The sample holds 500,000 to 550,000 distinct CDR3 sequences, approximately 20% seen once.

V and J are TRBV3-1 and TRBJ2-7; perhaps TRBD2 as D (6 bases). The TCR originated in a middle-aged man with Graves' ophthalmopathy. The sequenced material came from blood. CDR3 coding DNA: TGTGCCAGCAGCCAAGCGGGAGTGGGGGAGCAGTACTTC. Translating gives CASSQAGVGEQYF.